The clone carrying this T cell receptor (beta chain) was seen only once. The record originates from a study of blood T cell repertoires in COVID-19. For the study at large: From the United States, Italy and Spain came samples of acute and convalescent COVID-19. From T cells, B-cell-depleted T cells, or PBMCs came the material, which was cDNA or gDNA.

In the source study's methods: The authors estimated nucleated cell counts from reference gene primer amplification. Assay used: immunoSEQ multiplex PCR; TCRdb lists only in-frame clones, some missing. The DNA gave D and trimming, while V, J and clone size come from that table. The repertoire has under 450,000 clones, approximately 80% of them found once; the top ten carry around 1%. The germline V gene has CDR1 SGHKS and CDR2 YYEKEE (reference sequence). V gave up 1 base and J gave up 4 bases, with 14 bases separating them. The CDR3 runs 15 residues. Source material: peripheral blood. This clonotype was obtained from a human donor with acute or convalescent COVID-19. The donor label of this sample is uncertain. The rearrangement links TRBV5-5 to TRBJ1-2; the D gene is possibly TRBD1 (5 bases). The CDR3 spells CASSLSQGLFYGYTF. Here the CDR3 DNA reads TGTGCCAGCAGCTTGTCCCAGGGCCTATTCTATGGCTACACCTTC.